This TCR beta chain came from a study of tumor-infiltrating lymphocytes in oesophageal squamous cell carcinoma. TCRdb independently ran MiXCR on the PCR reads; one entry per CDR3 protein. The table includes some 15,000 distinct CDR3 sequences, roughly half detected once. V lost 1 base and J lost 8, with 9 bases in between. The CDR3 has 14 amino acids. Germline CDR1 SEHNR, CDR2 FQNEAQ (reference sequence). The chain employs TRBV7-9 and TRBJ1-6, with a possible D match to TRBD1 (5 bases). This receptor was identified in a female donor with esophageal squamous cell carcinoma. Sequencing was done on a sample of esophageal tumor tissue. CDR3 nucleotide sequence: TGTGCCAGCAGCTTAGGGGGGGGGGATTCACCCCTCCACTTT. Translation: CASSLGGGDSPLHF.